This passage covers 22 T cell receptor beta chains from one sample sequenced in a study of T-cell reconstitution after alpha-beta-depleted transplantation in children. Unique molecular identifiers tagged the TCRbeta library. TCRdb re-derived calls from the PCR reads in MiXCR, one entry per CDR3 protein. The sample lists about 350,000 distinct CDR3 sequences, roughly 16% occurring once. The material was PBMCs, mostly from graft donor cells, obtained 360 days after TCRalphabeta/CD19-depleted stem cell transplant. Receptors originate from a male patient between 2 and 15 years old who had a stem cell transplant for acute lymphoblastic leukemia, so the T cells may come from the graft donor.

This clonotype has just a few counts. This chain links TRBV10-1 with TRBJ1-1; D call uncertain. This CDR3 is built from 13 residues. CDR1 and CDR2 (germline): WNHNN, SYGVQD (reference sequence). Trimming shortened V by 0 bases and J by 4 bases, and 6 bases separated the two germline ends. CDR3 bases: TGCGCCAGCAGTGAGTCGGGAGGCACTGAAGCTTTCTTT. Encoded protein: CASSESGGTEAFF.

This clonotype was found a few times. The DNA for the CDR3 is TGCAGTGCTAGAGATATAGTTGTGAGACTAGCTTCCTACAATGAGCAGTTCTTC. Its protein product is CSARDIVVRLASYNEQFF. The rearrangement uses TRBV20-1 and TRBJ2-1; 7 bases map to TRBD2. Germline CDR1 DFQATT, CDR2 SNEGSKA (reference sequence). CDR3 length: 18 residues. Unmatched junction bases numbered 12, after V lost 0 bases and J lost 1 base.

The chain joins TRBV5-4 to TRBJ1-1; D uncertain. This CDR3 region has 14 residues. Germline lookup yields CDR1 SGHNT and CDR2 YYREEE (reference sequence). V was shortened by 0 bases and J by 1 base, with 7 bases between the two germline ends. DNA of the CDR3: TGTGCCAGCAGCTTGGCCAAGGAGAACACTGAAGCTTTCTTT. Translation: CASSLAKENTEAFF.

This clonotype has only a few counts. The rearrangement links TRBV6-2 or TRBV6-3 to TRBJ2-5; D may be TRBD2 (5 bases). Germline CDR1 is MNHEY and CDR2 is SVGEGT. The V end lost 6 bases, the J end lost 2 bases, and 13 bases lay between the germline ends. The CDR3 sequence is 14 residues long. The CDR3 loop is CASRTTPRQETQYF. The CDR3 nucleotides read TGTGCCAGCAGGACTACGCCTAGACAAGAGACCCAGTACTTC.

V gene TRBV20-1 combines with J gene TRBJ2-4, with D possibly TRBD1 on 6 matching bases. Germline CDR1 is DFQATT and CDR2 is SNEGSKA (reference sequence). V was cut by 2 bases and J by 1 base, with 6 bases left in between. This CDR3 region has 13 residues. CDR3 sequence (DNA): TGCAGTGCTAGACAGGGGGCCAAAAACATTCAGTACTTC. This gives the protein CSARQGAKNIQYF.

This clonotype was observed a handful of times. The V and J genes are TRBV12-3 or TRBV12-4 and TRBJ2-5, with TRBD2 as a possible D gene (6 bases). The CDR3 loop spans 13 amino acids. V was cut by 6 bases and J by 3 bases, with 11 bases left in between. In DNA, the CDR3 is TGTGCCAGCAGCCCCTGGGGGGAAGAGACCCAGTACTTC. It translates to CASSPWGEETQYF.

The gene calls are TRBV29-1 and TRBJ2-1, with 10 bases matching TRBD2. The germline V gene encodes CDR1 SQVTM and CDR2 ANQGSEA. The CDR3 covers 17 residues. V lost 8 bases to trimming and J lost 1 base; unmatched junction nucleotides: 14. This chain's CDR3 is CSPGLAGAPRSYNEQFF. The CDR3 DNA sequence: TGCAGCCCCGGGCTAGCGGGAGCCCCTCGTTCCTACAATGAGCAGTTCTTC.

In this sample, this clonotype turned up many times. V and J are TRBV12-3 or TRBV12-4 and TRBJ2-7; perhaps TRBD2 as D (5 bases). The CDR3 has 12 residues. V lost 1 base and J 8 bases, leaving 9 bases between the germline ends. The CDR3 is CASSLDGVKQYF. The CDR3 DNA reads TGTGCCAGCAGTTTAGACGGGGTCAAGCAGTACTTC.

The chain employs TRBV27 and TRBJ2-7, with D unclear. Per germline, CDR1 MNHEY and CDR2 SMNVEV (reference sequence). The V end was cut by 3 bases, the J end by 2 bases, with 14 bases between. This CDR3 comprises 15 residues. The CDR3 DNA reads TGTGCCAGCAGTTTTGTGGGTAGGTCCACCTACGAGCAGTACTTC. This codes for CASSFVGRSTYEQYF.

There are a few counts of this clonotype. Since no conserved phenylalanine or tryptophan closes the CDR3, a read error is the likely cause. No DNA is shown, since the ends of the CDR3 on it are uncertain; the CDR3 is the one TCRdb lists. The genes are TRBV20-1 and TRBJ2-1; the table's D call, TRBD2, has no DNA check behind it. The germline CDR1 and CDR2 sequences are DFQATT and SNEGSKA (reference sequence). The CDR3 adds up to 13 amino acids, both ends counted. CDR3 loop: CSARDLKQAVIGL.

This rearrangement joins TRBV12-3 or TRBV12-4 to TRBJ1-2, with 7 positions matching TRBD1. This CDR3 contains 13 residues. The junction had 5 bases not matched to a gene; V was cut back by 3 bases and J by 7 bases. The CDR3 sequence is CASSFRQGSGYTF. CDR3 DNA: TGTGCCAGCAGTTTTAGACAGGGAAGTGGCTACACCTTC.

This clonotype occurred a few times. The chain recombines TRBV20-1 with TRBJ2-1; D is perhaps TRBD1 (6 bases). The CDR3 contains 13 residues. Trimming cost V 3 bases and J 8 bases, with 14 bases left between them. From germline, CDR1 is DFQATT and CDR2 SNEGSKA (reference sequence). In DNA, the CDR3 is TGCAGTGCTAGCCCAGGGGCGAAGTATGAGCAGTTCTTC. Its translation: CSASPGAKYEQFF.

This clonotype was recorded a few times. The rearrangement joins TRBV7-2 to TRBJ2-5, with 9 bases that match TRBD2. The CDR3 runs 15 residues. Germline V gene sequence: CDR1 SGHTA, CDR2 FQGNSA. With V trimmed by 5 bases and J by 5 bases, 9 bases remained unmatched. The CDR3 bases are TGTGCCAGCAGCCCAGACAGAGCGGGGGGTGAGACCCAGTACTTC. This codes for CASSPDRAGGETQYF.

The sample holds many counts of this clonotype. The gene calls are TRBV21-1 and TRBJ1-1; no DNA check was done on the table's D call, TRBD1. TRBV21-1 is tagged as a pseudogene. This CDR3 is 15 amino acids long. The CDR3 loop reads CARPGTGEGGTEAFF. In DNA form, the CDR3 reads TGTGCCAGACCCGGGACAGGGGAAGGAGGCACTGAAGCTTTCTTT.

This sequence joins TRBV5-6 and TRBJ1-6; weak D call: TRBD1 (5 bases). The ends were cut back, 0 bases at V and 10 bases at J, with 14 bases in the middle. The CDR3 length is 15 residues. Per germline, CDR1 SGHDT and CDR2 YYEEEE. The CDR3 DNA is TGTGCCAGCAGCTTGGCCGGGGGGAAGTACTCACCCCTCCACTTT. It encodes CASSLAGGKYSPLHF.

This clonotype was counted between two and nine times. The V call is TRBV6-1, the J call TRBJ1-5; D is unclear. The germline V gene has CDR1 MNHNS and CDR2 SASEGT. Between the trimmed V and J ends, which lost 1 base and 9 bases, there was a span of 13 bases. The CDR3 is made up of 14 amino acids. Written as DNA, the CDR3 is TGTGCCAGCAGTGAAGGGGAGGTTCCTCGGCCCCAGCATTTT. Translating it yields CASSEGEVPRPQHF.

This rearrangement joins TRBV11-2 to TRBJ2-1, with 12 nucleotides matching TRBD1. Germline CDR1 and CDR2: SGHAT and FQNNGV. The CDR3 has 15 amino acids. V shed 3 bases, J shed 9 bases, and the junction held 6 bases outside the gene matches. The CDR3 DNA reads TGTGCCAGCAGCTTTACGGGGACAGGGGGCGGTGAGCAGTTCTTC. Encoded protein: CASSFTGTGGGEQFF.

This clonotype was seen a few times. The chain recombines TRBV5-4 with TRBJ2-7, with TRBD2 matching over 14 bases. The CDR3 runs 16 residues. CDR1 SGHNT and CDR2 YYREEE come from the germline V gene (reference sequence). The J segment lost 5 bases and the V segment lost 4 bases, leaving 8 bases of the junction unmatched. The chain's CDR3 is CASSPLGTSGRDEQYF. DNA of the CDR3: TGTGCCAGCAGCCCTTTAGGGACTAGCGGGAGAGACGAGCAGTACTTC.

This clonotype has only a few counts. This chain connects TRBV4-1 to TRBJ2-1; TRBD2 matches 10 bases. J was trimmed by 7 bases and V by 3 bases; bases with no gene match: 15. The germline CDR1 and CDR2 sequences are MGHRA and YSYEKL. This CDR3 contains 18 residues. The DNA of the CDR3 is TGCGCCAGCAGCCACAGGGTATCTGTAGCGGGAGGTGGGAATGAGCAGTTCTTC. Translation: CASSHRVSVAGGGNEQFF.

The rearrangement links TRBV11-1 to TRBJ2-1, with 9 positions matching TRBD2. CDR3 length: 20 amino acids. Germline V gene data show CDR1 as SGHAT and CDR2 as FQDESV (reference sequence). Losses at the gene ends were 5 bases for V and 5 bases for J; bases not matched to a gene: 22. CDR3 coding DNA: TGTGCCAGCAGCGAGGCCCCGGGACTAGCAATTCCCAGCGAGGACAATGAGCAGTTCTTC. It specifies CASSEAPGLAIPSEDNEQFF.

In its sample, this clonotype was seen once. The V gene is TRBV19, the J gene TRBJ2-2, with TRBD2 matching 14 bases. J was trimmed by 3 bases and V by 5 bases; bases with no gene match: 8. The CDR3 loop spans 18 amino acids. The germline CDR1 and CDR2 sequences are LNHDA and SQIVND (reference sequence). Written as DNA, the CDR3 is TGTGCCAGTAGTTCTCGACTAGCGGGAGGGCCAGACACCGGGGAGCTGTTTTTT. It is translated as CASSSRLAGGPDTGELFF.

A few counts support this clonotype. The J gene is TRBJ2-1, the V gene TRBV28; D perhaps matches TRBD1 (6 bases). Between the trimmed V and J ends, which lost 7 bases and 15 bases, there was a span of 19 bases. CDR1 MDHEN and CDR2 SYDVKM come from the germline V gene. There are 12 residues in the CDR3. Here the CDR3 reads CASTSGQNILFF. CDR3 coding DNA: TGTGCCAGCACCTCCGGACAGAACATTCTGTTCTTC.